The rows below give T cell receptor beta chains drawn from one sample of a study of Graves' ophthalmopathy and Graves' hyperthyroidism. MiXCR, run by TCRdb on the multiplex PCR reads, gives a single entry per CDR3 protein. The repertoire has 300,000 to 500,000 distinct CDR3 sequences, 15% to 17% of them found once; the top ten carry roughly 7%. The sequencing input was peripheral blood. The source is a woman in her late teens or twenties with stable Graves' hyperthyroidism. Both conserved end residues are part of each CDR3. The D gene is left open where the match is weak. Expanded clones are given a class, and other clones once, few, many or no size at all.

many,TRBJ2-7,-,TRBV24-1,TGTGCCACCAGTGAACCTGACAGCTACGAGCAGTACTTC,CATSEPDSYEQYF
many,TRBJ2-7,-,TRBV11-2,TGTGCCAGCGGACGAGGGCGGGGTAACTACGAGCAGTACTTC,CASGRGRGNYEQYF
-,TRBJ1-5,-,TRBV15,TGTGCCACCAGCAGGACAGGTGGGAGTCAGCCCCAGCATTTT,CATSRTGGSQPQHF
many,TRBJ1-6,TRBD1,TRBV2,TGTGCCAGCACAACGTTGGGACAGGGGAATTCACCCCTCCACTTT,CASTTLGQGNSPLHF
few,TRBJ2-2,TRBD2,TRBV12-3/TRBV12-4,TGTGCCAGCAGTTTTTCCGGGGGGGCCGGGGAGCTGTTTTTT,CASSFSGGAGELFF
many,TRBJ2-7,-,TRBV5-1,TGCGCCAGCAGCTTGGCCGGCAGGGTCGGGTCCTACGAGCAGTACTTC,CASSLAGRVGSYEQYF
few,TRBJ2-2,-,TRBV6-2/TRBV6-3,TGTGCCAGCAGTATTAGGAGTAGGGCGTTCGGGGAGCTGTTTTTT,CASSIRSRAFGELFF
many,TRBJ2-5,-,TRBV6-1,TGTGCCAGCAGTACAACAAGGGAAGAGACCCAGTACTTC,CASSTTREETQYF
few,TRBJ2-7,-,TRBV29-1,TGCAGCGTTGAAACATCGGCAGGGCGATACTACGAGCAGTACTTC,CSVETSAGRYYEQYF
many,TRBJ1-2,-,TRBV6-4,TGTGCCAGCAGTGACGGGCGGAGCGGCTACACCTTC,CASSDGRSGYTF
few,TRBJ2-7,-,TRBV6-2/TRBV6-3,TGTGCCAGCAGTACTACAGGAGCCGGGGAGCAGTACTTC,CASSTTGAGEQYF
once,TRBJ1-5,-,TRBV12-3/TRBV12-4,TGTGCCAGCAGCACGTATCGGGGCAATCAGCCCCAGCATTTT,CASSTYRGNQPQHF
many,TRBJ1-1,TRBD1,TRBV20-1,TGCAGTGCTAGATGGGACAGGGCTGAAGCTTTCTTT,CSARWDRAEAFF
many,TRBJ1-6,-,TRBV25-1,TGTGCCAGCAGTCTAGGACTTTCACCCCTCCACTTT,CASSLGLSPLHF
-,TRBJ2-7,-,TRBV12-3/TRBV12-4,TGTGCCAGCAGTTTAGGGGGTCCGGCTCGAGAGCAGTACTTC,CASSLGGPAREQYF
-,TRBJ1-1,-,TRBV6-5,TGTGCCAGCAGTTACTCGAAGTCGCGGGAAGAGAACACTGAAGCTTTCTTT,CASSYSKSREENTEAFF
many,TRBJ2-5,TRBD1,TRBV19,TGTGCCAGCAAAACAGGGGGCGGCCACCAAGAGACCCAGTACTTC,CASKTGGGHQETQYF
many,TRBJ2-5,-,TRBV5-1,TGCGCCAGCAGCTTTACTAGCCAGGAGACCCAGTACTTC,CASSFTSQETQYF
many,TRBJ1-6,-,TRBV2,TGTGCCAGCAGTGAAGCGCTTCCGGACTGGGATTCACCCCTCCACTTT,CASSEALPDWDSPLHF
-,TRBJ2-7,TRBD2,TRBV10-2,TGCGCCAGCAGCCACCCAGGACTAGCGGGAGTCTACGAGCAGTACTTC,CASSHPGLAGVYEQYF
many,TRBJ2-2,-,TRBV7-8,TGTGCCAGCAGCTTAATATACGGGGAGCTGTTTTTT,CASSLIYGELFF
many,TRBJ1-5,-,TRBV9,TGTGCCAGCAGCGTAGCGGGGGAAGGACAGCCCCAGCATTTT,CASSVAGEGQPQHF
many,TRBJ1-2,TRBD1,TRBV6-1,TGTGCCAGCAGTCTCATACAGGGGGAAAACTATGGCTACACCTTC,CASSLIQGENYGYTF
many,TRBJ1-2,-,TRBV2,TGTGCTAACTTACTGCCTCTCTCTTATGGCTACACCTTC,CANLLPLSYGYTF
many,TRBJ2-5,-,TRBV20-1,TGCAGTGCTAGAGATCGTGGGGGGCTTCTTATTAGGGAGACCCAGTACTTC,CSARDRGGLLIRETQYF
many,TRBJ2-2,TRBD2,TRBV5-1,TGCGCCAGCACGAGCGGGGCGAACACCGGGGAGCTGTTTTTT,CASTSGANTGELFF
many,TRBJ2-7,-,TRBV12-5,TGTGCTAGTGGACCCCTCCAGGGGACTCACTTC,CASGPLQGTHF
many,TRBJ2-7,TRBD2,TRBV20-1,TGCAGTGCTAAACCGACTAGCGGGGCCACCTACGAGCAGTACTTC,CSAKPTSGATYEQYF
many,TRBJ2-2,-,TRBV6-5,TGTGCCAGCAGGGGGACGGCTGGAAACACCGGGGAGCTGTTTTTT,CASRGTAGNTGELFF
-,TRBJ2-5,-,TRBV5-1,TGCGCCAGCAGCCTCGGGACTGGCAGAGAGACCCAGTACTTC,CASSLGTGRETQYF
few,TRBJ2-3,TRBD1,TRBV9,TGTGCCAGCAGCGAGACAGGGGGCGCAGATACGCAGTATTTT,CASSETGGADTQYF
few,TRBJ1-2,TRBD1,TRBV10-3,TGTGCCATCTCAAAAACAGGGGAAGCTAACTATGGCTACACCTTC,CAISKTGEANYGYTF
many,TRBJ1-1,-,TRBV12-3/TRBV12-4,TGTGCCAGCAGTCCCGGTCAGGGGCTAATGAACACTGAAGCTTTCTTT,CASSPGQGLMNTEAFF
many,TRBJ1-2,-,TRBV7-2,TGTGCCAGCAGCCTCCGGGACAACTATGGCTACACCTTC,CASSLRDNYGYTF
-,TRBJ2-7,TRBD1,TRBV11-1,TGTGCCAGCAGCTTGACCTCAAAAACAGGGGGCTTTCTCTACGAGCAGTACTTC,CASSLTSKTGGFLYEQYF
-,TRBJ1-1,-,TRBV25-1,TGTGCCAGCAGTGAATTGGGGGTCCTGAACACTGAAGCTTTCTTT,CASSELGVLNTEAFF
many,TRBJ1-1,-,TRBV7-8,TGTGCCAGCAGCCCAGCGGGGGATTTGAAGGCTTTCTTT,CASSPAGDLKAFF
few,TRBJ1-6,-,TRBV5-1,TGCGCCAGCCCACCGGGACAAGAGTATTCACCCCTCCACTTT,CASPPGQEYSPLHF
many,TRBJ1-5,TRBD1,TRBV6-5,TGTGCCAGCAGTTCGGGACAGGGGGCTCAGCCCCAGCATTTT,CASSSGQGAQPQHF
many,TRBJ2-2,-,TRBV9,TGTGCCAGCAGCGAGGGGGGACGGGAGCTGTTTTTT,CASSEGGRELFF
-,TRBJ2-6,-,TRBV20-1,TGCAGTGCTAGAGATCTGCGGGCGGGCGGGGCCAACGTCCTGACTTTC,CSARDLRAGGANVLTF
many,TRBJ1-6,-,TRBV20-1,TGCAGTGCTAGAGAGTCGGTCTCGGGTTCACCCCTCCACTTT,CSARESVSGSPLHF
many,TRBJ2-7,TRBD1,TRBV18,TGTGCCAGCTCACCGGGACAGGCCGGGGAGCAGTACTTC,CASSPGQAGEQYF
many,TRBJ1-1,-,TRBV7-3,TGTGCCAGCAGCTTATATACAGGGCCCCGTTACACTGAAGCTTTCTTT,CASSLYTGPRYTEAFF
many,TRBJ2-6,TRBD2,TRBV6-5,TGTGCCAGCAGCACTAGCGGGGGCTCTGGGGCCAACGTCCTGACTTTC,CASSTSGGSGANVLTF
many,TRBJ1-1,-,TRBV16,TGTGCCAGCAGCCAATCGGTGGACAGACAGAACACTGAAGCTTTCTTT,CASSQSVDRQNTEAFF
many,TRBJ2-7,-,TRBV2,TGTGCCAGCAGGATTGACGGATACGAGCAGTACTTC,CASRIDGYEQYF
many,TRBJ1-2,-,TRBV29-1,TGCAGCGTTGAGATACAGGGCAACTATGGCTACACCTTC,CSVEIQGNYGYTF
many,TRBJ2-2,-,TRBV14,TGTGCCAGCAGCCAAGATCTCCCGGGGGCGTCCGGGGAGCTGTTTTTT,CASSQDLPGASGELFF
-,TRBJ2-5,-,TRBV12-3/TRBV12-4,TGTGCCAGCAGTTCCACCTGGGGGGAGACCCAGTACTTC,CASSSTWGETQYF